The T cell receptor (beta chain) under discussion was sequenced for a study of cytomegalovirus exposure and HLA in healthy donors. Background on the study: A prior analysis found fewer than 120 million unique TCR beta sequences from some 190 million T cells. Study-wide points: Specificity of a few CMV-associated chains for CMV antigens was verified in vitro. Apparent HLA restriction characterized most CMV-associated TCR beta chains in a later analysis.

With respect to this clone: Its antigen remains unknown.

The germline gives CDR1 SGHNT, CDR2 YENEEA. The length of the CDR3 is 12 residues. Trimming left V 6 bases short and J 3 bases short, with 9 bases between. Primers: 60 Vbeta forward and 13 Jbeta reverse. The protocol was immunoSEQ multiplex PCR, while the TCRdb copy is restricted to in-frame clones and leaves out a portion. The sample has 200,000 to 250,000 clones; 82% are singletons. This TCR derives from a middle-aged woman in good health and CMV-seropositive. The sample comprised PBMCs. This sequence joins TRBV11-3 and TRBJ2-7, with D possibly matching TRBD2 (5 bases). CDR3 bases: TGTGCCAGCAGGCCCGAGGGCTACGAGCAGTACTTC. The encoded protein is CASRPEGYEQYF.